The clone carrying this TCR beta chain was detected a few times. The people who gave samples were healthy Caucasians from Russia, aged about 6 to 100. A second roughly 6 to 12 cycle PCR used barcoded and J-beta primers. MiXCR, run by TCRdb on the 5' RACE reads, gives a single entry per CDR3 protein. The sample yields roughly 800,000 distinct CDR3 sequences, around 25% seen once. The sample belongs to a study of blood T cells in healthy people across ages. The length of the CDR3 is 14 residues. V lost 6 bases, J lost 5 bases, and 16 bases lay in between. CDR1 SGHRS and CDR2 YFSETQ come from the germline V gene. This same sample was also part of a study on T cells of mothers and their children. That work contributes: Nine systemically healthy Caucasian donors: three mothers, six children. All extracted RNA went into cDNA synthesis, around 1.4 ug per 15 ul. Mothers yielded over 10 million CDR3 reads, children 2.5 million to 3 million each.

Sequences were obtained from blood. This TCR was recovered from a boy under 18 in good health. The chain combines TRBV5-1 with TRBJ2-3, with D perhaps matching TRBD2 (6 bases). The CDR3 here is CASMVAEFLDTQYF. The DNA for the CDR3 is TGCGCCAGCATGGTAGCGGAATTTCTAGATACGCAGTATTTT.